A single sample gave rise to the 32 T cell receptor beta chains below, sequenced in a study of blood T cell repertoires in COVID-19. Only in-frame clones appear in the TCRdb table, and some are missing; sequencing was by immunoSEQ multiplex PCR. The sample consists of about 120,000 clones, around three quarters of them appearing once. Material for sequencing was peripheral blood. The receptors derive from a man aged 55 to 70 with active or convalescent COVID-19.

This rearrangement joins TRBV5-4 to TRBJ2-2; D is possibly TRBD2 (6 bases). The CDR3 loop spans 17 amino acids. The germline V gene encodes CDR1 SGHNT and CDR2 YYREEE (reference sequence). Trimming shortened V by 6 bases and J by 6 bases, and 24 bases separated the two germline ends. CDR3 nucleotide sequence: TGTGCCAGCACCTCTCGGCGGGATGGACGGGACCCCGGGGAGCTGTTTTTT. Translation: CASTSRRDGRDPGELFF.

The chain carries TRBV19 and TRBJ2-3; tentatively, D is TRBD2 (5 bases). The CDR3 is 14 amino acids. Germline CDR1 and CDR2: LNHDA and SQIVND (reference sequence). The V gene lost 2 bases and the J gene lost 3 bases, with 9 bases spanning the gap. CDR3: CASSIRGETDTQYF. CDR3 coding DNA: TGTGCCAGTAGTATACGGGGTGAAACAGATACGCAGTATTTT.

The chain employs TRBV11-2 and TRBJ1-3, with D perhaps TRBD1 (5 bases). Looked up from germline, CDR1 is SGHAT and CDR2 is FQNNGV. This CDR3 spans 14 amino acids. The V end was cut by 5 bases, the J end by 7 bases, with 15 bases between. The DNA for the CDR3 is TGTGCCAGCAGCCAACCGTCCGCAGGGAACACCATATATTTT. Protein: CASSQPSAGNTIYF.

The CDR3 is CASSQDLGRGAFF. In DNA, the CDR3 is TGCGCCAGCAGCCAAGATCTAGGCAGGGGAGCTTTCTTT. The J gene is TRBJ1-1, the V gene TRBV4-3; the D gene is possibly TRBD1 (6 bases). This CDR3 spans 13 amino acids. CDR1 is LGHNA, CDR2 YSLEER, per germline. Deletions cut 0 bases from V and 10 bases from J, with 12 bases between.

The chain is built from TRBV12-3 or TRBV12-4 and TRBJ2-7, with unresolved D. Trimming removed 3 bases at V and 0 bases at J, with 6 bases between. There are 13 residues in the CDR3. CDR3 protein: CASSLRSSYEQYF. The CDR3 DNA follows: TGTGCCAGCAGTTTGAGGAGCTCCTACGAGCAGTACTTC.

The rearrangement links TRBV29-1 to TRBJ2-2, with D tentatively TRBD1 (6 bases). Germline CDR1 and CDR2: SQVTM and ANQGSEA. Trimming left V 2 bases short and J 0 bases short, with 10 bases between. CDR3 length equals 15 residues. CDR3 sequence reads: CSVETGTSNTGELFF. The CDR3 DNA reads TGCAGCGTTGAAACAGGGACATCGAACACCGGGGAGCTGTTTTTT.

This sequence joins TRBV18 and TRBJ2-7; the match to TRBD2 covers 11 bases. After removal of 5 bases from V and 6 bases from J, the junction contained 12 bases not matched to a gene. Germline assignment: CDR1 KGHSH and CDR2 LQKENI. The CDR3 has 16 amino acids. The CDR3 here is CASSSPRTSGLAEQYF. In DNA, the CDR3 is TGTGCCAGCTCATCTCCACGGACTAGCGGGCTTGCCGAGCAGTACTTC.

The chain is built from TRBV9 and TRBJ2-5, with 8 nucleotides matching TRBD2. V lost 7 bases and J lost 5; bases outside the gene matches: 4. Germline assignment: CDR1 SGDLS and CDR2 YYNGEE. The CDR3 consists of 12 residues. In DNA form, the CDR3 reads TGTGCCAGCGGACGGACTAGCGAGACCCAGTACTTC. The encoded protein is CASGRTSETQYF.

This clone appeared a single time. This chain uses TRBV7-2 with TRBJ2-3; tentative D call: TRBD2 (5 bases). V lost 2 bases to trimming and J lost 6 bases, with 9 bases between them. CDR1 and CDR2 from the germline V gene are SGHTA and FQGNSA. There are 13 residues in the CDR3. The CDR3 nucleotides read TGTGCCAGCAGCTTAAATCCGGGGGATACGCAGTATTTT. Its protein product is CASSLNPGDTQYF.

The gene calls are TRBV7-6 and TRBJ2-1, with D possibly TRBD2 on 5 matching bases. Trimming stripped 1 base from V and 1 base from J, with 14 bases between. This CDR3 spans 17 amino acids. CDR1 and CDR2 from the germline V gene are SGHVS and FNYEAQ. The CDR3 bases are TGTGCCAGCAGCTTAGACTCCCGGGGTTTTTCCTACAATGAGCAGTTCTTC. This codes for CASSLDSRGFSYNEQFF.

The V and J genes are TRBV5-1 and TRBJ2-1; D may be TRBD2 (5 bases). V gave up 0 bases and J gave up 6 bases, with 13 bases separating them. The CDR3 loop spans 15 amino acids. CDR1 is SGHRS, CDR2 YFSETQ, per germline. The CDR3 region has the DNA TGCGCCAGCAGCTTGGGAGGCGGGTATTCCAATGAGCAGTTCTTC. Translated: CASSLGGGYSNEQFF.

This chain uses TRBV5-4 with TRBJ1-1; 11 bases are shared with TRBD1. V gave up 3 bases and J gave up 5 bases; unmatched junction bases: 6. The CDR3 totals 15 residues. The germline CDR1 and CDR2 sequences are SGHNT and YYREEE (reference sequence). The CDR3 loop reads CASSWTGGGGTEAFF. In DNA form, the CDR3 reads TGTGCCAGCAGCTGGACAGGGGGCGGTGGGACTGAAGCTTTCTTT.

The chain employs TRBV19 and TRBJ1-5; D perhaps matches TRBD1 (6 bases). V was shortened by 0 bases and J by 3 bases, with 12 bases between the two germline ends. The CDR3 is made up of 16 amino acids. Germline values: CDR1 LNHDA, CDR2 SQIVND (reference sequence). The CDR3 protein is CASSIDPTGFNQPQHF. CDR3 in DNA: TGTGCCAGTAGTATAGATCCCACAGGGTTCAATCAGCCCCAGCATTTT.

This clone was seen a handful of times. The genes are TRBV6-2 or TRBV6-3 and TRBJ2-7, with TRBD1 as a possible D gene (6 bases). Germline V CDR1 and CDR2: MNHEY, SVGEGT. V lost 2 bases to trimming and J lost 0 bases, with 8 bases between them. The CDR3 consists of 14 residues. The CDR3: CASSYGQSSYEQYF. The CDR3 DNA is TGTGCCAGCAGTTACGGACAGAGCTCCTACGAGCAGTACTTC.

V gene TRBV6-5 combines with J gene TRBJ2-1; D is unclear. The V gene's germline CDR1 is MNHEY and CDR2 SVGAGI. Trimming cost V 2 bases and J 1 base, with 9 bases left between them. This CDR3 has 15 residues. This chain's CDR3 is CASSYDSSSYNEQFF. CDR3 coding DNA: TGTGCCAGCAGTTACGACTCCTCATCCTACAATGAGCAGTTCTTC.

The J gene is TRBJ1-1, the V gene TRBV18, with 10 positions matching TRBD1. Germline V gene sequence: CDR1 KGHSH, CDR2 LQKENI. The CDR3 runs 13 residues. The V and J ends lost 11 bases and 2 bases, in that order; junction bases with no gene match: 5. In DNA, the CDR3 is TGTGCCGGGACAGGGGCGTTAAACACTGAAGCTTTCTTT. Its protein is CAGTGALNTEAFF.

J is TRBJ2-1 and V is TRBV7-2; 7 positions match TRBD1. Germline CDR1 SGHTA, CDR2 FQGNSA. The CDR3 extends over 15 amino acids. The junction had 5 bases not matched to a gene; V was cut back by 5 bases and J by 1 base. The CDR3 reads CASSRRDRSYNEQFF. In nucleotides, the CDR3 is TGTGCCAGCAGCCGCCGGGACAGATCCTACAATGAGCAGTTCTTC.

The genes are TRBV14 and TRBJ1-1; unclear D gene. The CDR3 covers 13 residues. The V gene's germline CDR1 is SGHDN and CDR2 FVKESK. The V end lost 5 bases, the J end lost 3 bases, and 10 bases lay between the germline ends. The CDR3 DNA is TGTGCCAGCAGCGAGTACTTGGACACTGAAGCTTTCTTT. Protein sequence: CASSEYLDTEAFF.

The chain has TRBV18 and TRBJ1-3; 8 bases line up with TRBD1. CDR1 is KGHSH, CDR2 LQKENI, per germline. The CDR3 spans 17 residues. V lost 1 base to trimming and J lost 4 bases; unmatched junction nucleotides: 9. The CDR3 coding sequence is TGTGCCAGCTCACCACTTCTTGCAGGGGGCTTCGGAAACACCATATATTTT. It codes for CASSPLLAGGFGNTIYF.

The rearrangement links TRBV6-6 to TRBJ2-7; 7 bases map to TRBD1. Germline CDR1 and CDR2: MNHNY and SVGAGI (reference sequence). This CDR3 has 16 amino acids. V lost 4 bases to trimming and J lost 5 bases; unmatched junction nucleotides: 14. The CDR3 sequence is CASSFPRQGFDHEQYF. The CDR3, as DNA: TGTGCCAGCAGTTTCCCCCGACAGGGCTTCGACCACGAGCAGTACTTC.

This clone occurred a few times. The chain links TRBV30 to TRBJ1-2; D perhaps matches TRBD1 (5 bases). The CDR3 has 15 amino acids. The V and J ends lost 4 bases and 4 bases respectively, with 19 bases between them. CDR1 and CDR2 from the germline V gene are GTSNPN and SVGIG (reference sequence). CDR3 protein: CAWIMSGLSGYGYTF. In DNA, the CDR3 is TGTGCCTGGATTATGTCGGGACTTTCAGGCTATGGCTACACCTTC. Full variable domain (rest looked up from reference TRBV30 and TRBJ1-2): SQTIHQWPATLVQPVGSPLSLECTVEGTSNPNLYWYRQAAGRGLQLLFYSVGIGQISSEVPQNLSASRPQDRQFILSSKKLLLSDSGFYLCAWIMSGLSGYGYTFGSGTRLTVV.

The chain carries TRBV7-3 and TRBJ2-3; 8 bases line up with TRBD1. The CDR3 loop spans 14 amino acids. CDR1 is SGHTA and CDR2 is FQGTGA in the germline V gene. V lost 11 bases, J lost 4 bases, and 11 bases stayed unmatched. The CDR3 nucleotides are TGTGCCTGCCAAGACAGGGGAAGTTCAGATACGCAGTATTTT. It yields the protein CACQDRGSSDTQYF. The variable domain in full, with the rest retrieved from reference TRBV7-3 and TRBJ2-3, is GAGVSQTPSNKVTEKGKYVELRCDPISGHTALYWYRQSLGQGPEFLIYFQGTGAADDSGLPNDRFFAVRPEGSVSTLKIQRTERGDSAVYLCACQDRGSSDTQYFGPGTRLTVL.

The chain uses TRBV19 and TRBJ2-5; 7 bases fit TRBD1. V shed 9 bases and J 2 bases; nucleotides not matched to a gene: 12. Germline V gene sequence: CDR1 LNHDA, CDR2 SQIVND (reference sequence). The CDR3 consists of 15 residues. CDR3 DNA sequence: TGTGCCAGCTCGAACCCTTTCAGGGGGCAAGAGACCCAGTACTTC. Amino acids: CASSNPFRGQETQYF.

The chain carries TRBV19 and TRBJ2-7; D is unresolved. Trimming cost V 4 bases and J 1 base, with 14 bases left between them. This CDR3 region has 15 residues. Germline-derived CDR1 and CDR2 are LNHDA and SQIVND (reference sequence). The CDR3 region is CASSSGGTVSYEQYF. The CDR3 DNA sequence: TGTGCCAGTAGTAGCGGCGGTACGGTATCCTACGAGCAGTACTTC.

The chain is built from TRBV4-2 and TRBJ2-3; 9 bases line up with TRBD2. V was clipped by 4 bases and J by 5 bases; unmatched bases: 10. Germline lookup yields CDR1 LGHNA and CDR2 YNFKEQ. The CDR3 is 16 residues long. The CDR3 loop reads CASSPRLAEGGDTQYF. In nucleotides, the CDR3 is TGTGCCAGCAGCCCCAGACTAGCGGAGGGGGGAGATACGCAGTATTTT.

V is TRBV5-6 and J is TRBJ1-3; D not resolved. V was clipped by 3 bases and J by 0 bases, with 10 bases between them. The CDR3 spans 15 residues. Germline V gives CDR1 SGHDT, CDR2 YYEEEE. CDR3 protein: CASSSRPSSGNTIYF. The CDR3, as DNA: TGTGCCAGCAGCTCCAGGCCCAGCTCTGGAAACACCATATATTTT.

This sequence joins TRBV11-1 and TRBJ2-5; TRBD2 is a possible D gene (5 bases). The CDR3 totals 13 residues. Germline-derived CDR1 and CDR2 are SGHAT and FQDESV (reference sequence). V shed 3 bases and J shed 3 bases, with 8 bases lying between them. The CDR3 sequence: CASSFGKEETQYF. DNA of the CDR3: TGTGCCAGCAGCTTCGGGAAGGAAGAGACCCAGTACTTC.

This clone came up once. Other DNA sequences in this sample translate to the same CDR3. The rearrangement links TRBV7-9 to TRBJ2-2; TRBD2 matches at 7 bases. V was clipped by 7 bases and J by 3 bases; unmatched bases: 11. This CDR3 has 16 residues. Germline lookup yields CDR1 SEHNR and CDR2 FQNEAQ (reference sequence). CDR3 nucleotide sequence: TGTGCCAGCAATCCGGATAGCGGGTGGGACACCGGGGAGCTGTTTTTT. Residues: CASNPDSGWDTGELFF. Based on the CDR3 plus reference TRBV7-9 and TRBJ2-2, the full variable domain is DTGVSQNPRHKITKRGQNVTFRCDPISEHNRLYWYRQTLGQGPEFLTYFQNEAQLEKSRLLSDRFSAERPKGSFSTLEIQRTEQGDSAMYLCASNPDSGWDTGELFFGEGSRLTVL.

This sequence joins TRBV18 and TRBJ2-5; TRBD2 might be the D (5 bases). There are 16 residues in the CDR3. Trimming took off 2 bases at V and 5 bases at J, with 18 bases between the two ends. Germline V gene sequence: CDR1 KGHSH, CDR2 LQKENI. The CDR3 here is CASSPTPGKLGETQYF. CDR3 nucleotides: TGTGCCAGCTCACCAACACCGGGAAAGTTGGGGGAGACCCAGTACTTC.

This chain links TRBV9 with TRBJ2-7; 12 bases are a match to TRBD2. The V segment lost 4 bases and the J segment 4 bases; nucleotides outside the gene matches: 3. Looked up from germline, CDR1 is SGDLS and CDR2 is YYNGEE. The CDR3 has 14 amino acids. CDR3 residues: CASSLTSGSYEQYF. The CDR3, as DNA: TGTGCCAGCAGCCTGACTAGCGGGAGTTACGAGCAGTACTTC.

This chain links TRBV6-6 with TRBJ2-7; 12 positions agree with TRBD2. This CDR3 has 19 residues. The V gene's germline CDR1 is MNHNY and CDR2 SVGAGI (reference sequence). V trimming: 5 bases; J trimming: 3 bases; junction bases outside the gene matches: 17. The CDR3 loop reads CASSHQPSGTSGPLYEQYF. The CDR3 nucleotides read TGTGCCAGCAGTCACCAACCTTCCGGGACTAGCGGGCCTCTCTACGAGCAGTACTTC.

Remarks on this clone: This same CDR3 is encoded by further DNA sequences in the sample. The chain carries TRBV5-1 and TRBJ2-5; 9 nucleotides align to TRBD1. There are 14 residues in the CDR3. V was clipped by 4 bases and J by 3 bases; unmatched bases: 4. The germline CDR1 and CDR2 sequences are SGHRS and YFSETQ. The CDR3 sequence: CASSLTGGEETQYF. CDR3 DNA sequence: TGCGCCAGCAGCCTAACAGGGGGCGAAGAGACCCAGTACTTC.